This T cell receptor beta chain came from a study of blood T cell repertoires in COVID-19. Profiled with immunoSEQ multiplex PCR; TCRdb holds only in-frame clones, not every one. This table has under 300,000 clones, 82% appearing once. CDR1 is SGHTA, CDR2 FQGNSA, per germline. V was cut by 4 bases and J by 4 bases, with 16 bases left in between. CDR3 size: 16 residues. Sequenced input: peripheral blood. This clonotype originated in a woman older than 75 with active or convalescent COVID-19. The V and J genes are TRBV7-2 and TRBJ1-4, with TRBD1 as a possible D gene (6 bases). As DNA, the CDR3 is TGTGCCAGCAGCTACTCGGGGGGCGGCTTTAATGAAAAACTGTTTTTT. This codes for CASSYSGGGFNEKLFF.